This TCR beta chain was identified during a study of control samples from healthy donors and cancer patients (TCRdb year 2020). Inclusive of the bounding cysteine and phenylalanine, the CDR3 is 16 residues long. Here the CDR3 DNA is all that survives: 48 bases in frame from base 1. From a lookup of the germline V gene, CDR1 and CDR2 are MGHRA and YSYEKL. Germline trimming amounts to 0 bases on V and 2 bases on J, with 6 as the count of junction bases outside the gene matches. With regard to this clone: The specificity of this receptor is unknown. No base quality values were provided; no much bigger clone lies one nucleotide off. Different DNA sequences within this sample yield the same CDR3.

Library preparation employed the immunoSEQ multiplex PCR assay. This immuneACCESS table, as held by TCRdb, lists in-frame sequences with V and J called but not all clones. Of the missing ones, under half trace to an unresolved V gene in checked studies; the others have no known cause. The sample profile shows approximately 90,000 clones; roughly 80% of them were found once. Under 40% of the sample is in the top ten clones. The clonotype originates from a man aged 70 or older with lung cancer. The chain uses TRBV4-1 and TRBJ2-7; TRBD2 matches 8 bases in the middle. The sequenced sample consisted of PBMCs. The CDR3 protein sequence reads: CASSQERGGPPYEQYF. The nucleotide sequence reads as follows: TGCGCCAGCAGCCAAGAACGGGGGGGCCCCCCCTACGAGCAGTACTTC.